This record concerns one TCR beta chain sequence. There is no known antigen for this receptor. Qualities for individual bases were not recorded, and no much larger clone is one base off. Systemically healthy Caucasian individuals from Russia, approximately 39 in total and aged roughly 6 to 95 years, were included as donors. Each donor gave roughly 11 milliliters of peripheral blood, drawn into EDTA-treated Vacutainer tubes. Ficoll-Paque density-gradient centrifugation was used to isolate PBMCs, with at least 6 million per sample. Total RNA, at least 6 micrograms per sample, was extracted from PBMCs with Trizol reagent. The percentages of naive CD45RAhigh/CD27high T cells were determined by flow cytometry on a PBMC aliquot from every donor. The CDR3 contains 14 residues, cysteine and phenylalanine counted. Only the CDR3 DNA stays, 42 bases, in frame from base 1. Looking up the germline V gene yields CDR1 SGHVS and CDR2 FQNEAQ. The germline ends are 9 bases apart after V is trimmed by 3 bases and J by 0 bases.

The library was obtained by 5' RACE. Reads for this sample came from an Illumina HiSeq 2500. The second PCR ran for roughly 7 to 11 cycles and used a J-beta primer mix along with a sample-barcoded 5' primer. A unique molecular identifier was introduced onto each TCR beta cDNA molecule by a template-switch 5' adaptor carrying 12 random nucleotides. Each sample yielded at least 3 million CDR3-containing paired-end reads. All of the RNA was converted into first-strand cDNA using the Mint cDNA synthesis kit, with a TRBC-specific oligonucleotide serving as the primer. After uracil-DNA glycosylase treatment, a first 18-cycle PCR used universal primers M1SS and BC2_uni_R on all cDNA. Turning to the authors' computational methods: Each sample was normalized by randomly selecting 1 million high-quality reads, each carrying a distinct molecular identifier. Reads with shared molecular identifiers were discarded instead of being binned into consensus sequences. MiTCR, with a Q25 quality threshold and the strictest error-elimination algorithm, was used for CDR3 identification, clonotype clustering and error correction. A nonparametric unseen species model with Euler transformation was used to estimate a lower bound on total TCR beta diversity. TCRdb's own reprocessing of the public reads used fastp at Q25 and MiXCR and kept productive beta chains. Rows with one shared CDR3 protein collapse into an entry with the most common genes and DNA. TCRdb's processing, not the study's, gives the V and J calls here. The sample includes 500,000 to 550,000 distinct CDR3 sequences, with 24% observed a single time. The top ten clonotypes cover roughly 9% of the sample.

This record comes from a study of blood T cells in healthy people across ages (dated by TCRdb to 2015 to 2017). About the investigation overall: In model experiments, template switching captured about one uniquely barcoded TCR beta cDNA molecule for every two T cells. Donors were grouped into four age groups: young (average about 15 years), middle-aged (roughly 38), aged (around 60) and long-lived (roughly 80). The study measured age-related changes in TCR beta repertoire diversity using deep sequencing normalized with unique cDNA molecular identifiers. Using the same blood draw, the study looked at two additional independent replicas of 1 million unique cDNA reads for two donors, one aged 18 to 30 and the other aged 80 or older. What the research found in general, with its limitations: Since profiling was done on bulk unsorted PBMCs, naive and antigen-experienced compartments could not be conclusively compared. Observed TCR beta diversity correlated strongly with the percentage of naive T cells measured by flow cytometry. Total diversity estimates from one million sequenced T cells were considered lower bounds and underestimates. As age increased, observed TCR beta diversity per million T cells dropped in a roughly linear way, and a significant reduction was already evident by age about 36. The CMV infection status of donors was not known, potentially confounding age-related changes in expanded clonotypes. Compared with the aged group, more naive CD4+ T cells, fewer expanded clones and increased TCR diversity were shown by the long-lived group, suggesting age selection.

These data were likewise used in another study, on T cells of mothers and their children. As that second study puts it: The donors were nine systemically healthy Caucasian individuals, made up of three mothers and their six children. cDNA synthesis used all of the extracted RNA, with 1.5 ug of RNA in each 15 ul reaction. In the second PCR, the M1S primer added sample barcodes and 2-4 random nucleotides. Each mother yielded over 9.5 million TCR beta CDR3 reads and each child 2.5 million to 3 million reads. Thymic selection similarly shapes TCR recombination output in related and unrelated pairs, with minor effect from inherited differences. Related mother-child pairs always showed normalized repertoire overlap that was slightly higher than in unrelated mother-child pairs, though the difference was never significant. Persistent microchimeric T cell clones were not detected, at a sensitivity of 85 to 100 clones per million clonotypes. In the study, deep NGS was used to compare the TCR beta repertoires of mothers and children, and features distinguishing related mother-child pairs from unrelated individuals were sought. Mothers averaged approximately 41 +/- 4 years of age and children averaged around 10 +/- 4 years. After adapter ligation with NEBNext reagents, the libraries were sequenced on Illumina HiSeq 2000 with 100+100 nt paired-end reads. Mother and child libraries were prepared a month apart and sequenced in separate runs to prevent cross-contamination. For each donor, between 500,000 and 2,000,000 distinct TCR beta clonotypes were identified. Naive TCR beta clonotypes were estimated from low-frequency clonotypes matched to each donor's FACS-determined naive share, without sorting.

This clonotype originated in a boy younger than 18 in good health. Sequencing used blood. The V gene is TRBV7-8 and the J gene is TRBJ2-7; the D gene cannot be resolved reliably. The nucleotide sequence is TGTGCCAGCAGCTTCGGGCAGCCCTCCTACGAGCAGTACTTC. It translates to CASSFGQPSYEQYF. Supplemented by the reference TRBV7-8 and TRBJ2-7 proteins around the CDR3, the complete variable domain is GAGVSQSPRYKVAKRGQDVALRCDPISGHVSLFWYQQALGQGPEFLTYFQNEAQLDKSGLPSDRFFAERPEGSVSTLKIQRTQQEDSAVYLCASSFGQPSYEQYFGPGTRLTVT.